This T cell receptor beta chain was identified during a study of long-term antiretroviral therapy in people with HIV (dated 2022 in TCRdb). With regard to the full study: The earliest samples were collected about a decade before the 2015 WHO recommendation for immediate ART, when ART was typically delayed until CD4 counts fell. Among the approximately 30 participants with HIV, more than ten were female. A total of 150 to 200 cryopreserved PBMC samples came from 25 to 30 adults with confirmed HIV infection and were collected serially over a mean of about six years (range 1-12). No cross-contamination during QIAcube processing was seen in test extractions of a monoclonal T-cell line run alongside about 33 polyclonal samples. A retrospective serial study tested whether ART initiation and durable HIV suppression were associated with changes in peripheral blood TRB repertoire composition and diversity. Broader findings and caveats from the paper: The samples were dated from the mid-2000s to the late 2010s, and the ART regimens that were used may be less effective than current ART regimens. Owing to limited PBMC availability, only the TCR beta chain was sequenced, without alpha chain pairing. At every time point, the repertoire was dominated by expanded TRB clones first identified before ART initiation, although this dominance fluctuated and, in many PLHIV, declined after ART. Because pre-ART samples had limited cell numbers, unsorted PBMC were profiled rather than sorted CD4+ and CD8+ T cells. Starting ART was linked to a significant rise in TRB diversity, yet even with long-term ART the diversity remained significantly lower than in transplant donor controls. No data were available on ART adherence, viral resistance or therapy changes, limiting inferences about post-ART repertoire changes. HIV repertoires had narrower CDR3 length ranges than controls, and the network structure suggested an antigen-experienced repertoire that shifted only slightly toward naive after ART.

Inclusion was restricted to participants for whom at least one PBMC sample before ART initiation and at least two post-ART samples were available. Every participant with HIV received treatment in the United States of America. Cryopreserved samples of roughly 0.95-10 million PBMC were thawed and washed before DNA extraction. At the time of the earliest PBMC sample for each participant with HIV, ages ranged from roughly 23 to 55 years. PBMC samples from each participant spanned 1-4 timepoints before ART initiation and 2-8 timepoints after ART initiation, with a median of 7 samples. Serial HIV viral load, CD4+ T-cell count, ART history and demographic data were obtained for every participant. Genomic DNA was extracted from unsorted PBMC with a Qiagen kit on a QIAcube, with processing performed in batches of 12 samples. Regarding this clone: Its binding antigen is unknown. Base qualities are missing; no much larger clone stands one base away.

V drops 8 bases and J drops 0 bases, leaving 12 bases in between. For CDR1 and CDR2, the germline V gene lists SNHLY and FYNNEI. Taken from cysteine to phenylalanine, the CDR3 has 14 residues. Kept here is only the CDR3 DNA, which spans 42 bases and is read in frame from base 1. The immunoSEQ hsTCRB v3.0 assay was used at survey level resolution to sequence the TRB variable region. A depth of 40,000-50,000 T-cell genomes per sample was targeted for TRB sequencing. An Illumina MiSeq with a v3 150-cycle kit was used to sequence the pooled TRB libraries. Per the authors' processing: Analysis of repertoires was carried out in R inside a reproducible Nextflow workflow spanning QC, data transformation and analysis. LymphoSeq2, an R package for AIRR-Seq data exploration, was used to implement custom analyses. Four samples yielding fewer than 5000 total TRB sequences were excluded, leaving approximately 200 analyzed HIV repertoires. Among the roughly 190 retained HIV repertoires, some 60 were collected before ART initiation and around 130 after ART initiation. Each repertoire was downsampled to 5000 TRB nucleotide sequences, and summary statistics were averaged across 100 downsampling iterations. TRB sequences were retained for analysis only if CDR3 regions of at least seven amino acids were present. A Shannon entropy-derived clonality score and the Gini coefficient were used to measure diversity. In the repertoire networks, any two of the top 5000 CDR3 amino acid sequences were connected whenever the two sequences differed by an edit distance of one. Antigen specificity groups and MHC restriction were predicted for TRB CDR3 amino acid sequences with GLIPH2. Known CMV, EBV, HIV or tissue antigen associations were flagged by matching CDR3 amino acid sequences against VDJdb and McPAS-TCR. Pre-ART, post-ART and control groups were compared with Wilcoxon signed-rank tests and Holm-Bonferroni correction. In its TCRdb copy, this immuneACCESS table keeps in-frame sequences only and misses some clones. Where compared with another copy, unresolved V genes explain less than half of these, and the others have no known cause. For V, J and clone size, that table is used; D and trimming come from the DNA. The sample includes tens of thousands of clones, with around nine tenths observed a single time. 4.5% to 5.5% of the sample is in the top ten clones.

The origin of this receptor is a woman in her fifties or sixties with HIV. This chain joins TRBV2 to TRBJ2-3, and TRBD2 may be the D gene, going by 5 matching bases. This specimen was unsorted PBMCs, taken 0.1 years before starting antiretroviral therapy. This receptor has the CDR3 CASSTRASTDTQYF. The DNA reads as follows: TGTGCCAGCTCTACGAGGGCTAGCACAGATACGCAGTATTTT.